This T cell receptor beta chain originates from a study of identical twins. This clonotype appeared many times. TCRdb used MiXCR to reprocess the 5' RACE reads, holding one entry per CDR3 protein. The data show 500,000 to 700,000 distinct CDR3 sequences, under 8.5% seen once. The same specimen was also included in a second study, on yellow fever vaccine responses in identical twins.

Sequencing was carried out using PBMCs. This clonotype was sampled from a woman aged 18-30 years in good health.

The CDR3 protein is CASSYPGEVYEQYF. CDR3 in DNA: TGTGCCAGCAGCTACCCGGGCGAAGTTTACGAGCAGTACTTC. V is TRBV7-9 and J is TRBJ2-7, with unresolved D. CDR1 and CDR2 from the germline V gene are SEHNR and FQNEAQ (reference sequence). V lost 4 bases and J lost 4, with 14 bases in between. CDR3 size: 14 residues.